The next 8 T cell receptor beta chains were all read from a single sample in a study of PD-1 blockade in classical Hodgkin lymphoma. Time point reported: newly diagnosed, previously untreated cHL patient sample. Using magnetic negative selection, the CD4+ T cells were separated out of thawed PBMCs. This table comes from immunoSEQ multiplex PCR, and its TCRdb copy is limited to in-frame clones, with some not included. This table has roughly 20,000 clones, approximately 82% appearing once. Sequencing was done on a sample of CD4+ T cells from blood. The receptors derive from a human donor with classical Hodgkin lymphoma.

The rearrangement links TRBV11-2 to TRBJ2-3; TRBD1 matches at 9 bases. Unmatched junction bases numbered 4, after V lost 3 bases and J lost 3 bases. This CDR3 region has 15 residues. The germline V gene encodes CDR1 SGHAT and CDR2 FQNNGV. The CDR3 sequence: CASSLSGQGTDTQYF. The CDR3 DNA reads as TGTGCCAGCAGCTTGTCCGGACAGGGGACAGATACGCAGTATTTT.

The V and J genes are TRBV5-1 and TRBJ2-7; 9 bases align to TRBD2. CDR3 length equals 15 residues. Germline loops: CDR1 SGHRS, CDR2 YFSETQ. V gave up 0 bases and J gave up 0 bases; unmatched junction bases: 1. The DNA for the CDR3 is TGCGCCAGCAGCTTGGCTAGCGGGGTCTCCTACGAGCAGTACTTC. Translation gives CASSLASGVSYEQYF.

The chain employs TRBV19 and TRBJ2-7; D call uncertain. The CDR3 loop spans 17 amino acids. The germline gives CDR1 LNHDA, CDR2 SQIVND (reference sequence). V gave up 3 bases and J gave up 3 bases, with 21 bases separating them. This CDR3 reads CASSISLPSGPGYEQYF. Written as DNA, the CDR3 is TGTGCCAGTAGTATCTCCCTCCCGAGTGGCCCCGGCTACGAGCAGTACTTC.

The chain combines TRBV5-4 with TRBJ1-1; D remains ambiguous. CDR3 length: 12 amino acids. Trimming took 0 bases from V and 7 from J, leaving 7 bases between them. Germline CDR1 and CDR2: SGHNT and YYREEE (reference sequence). The DNA for the CDR3 is TGTGCCAGCAGCTTGGGTTCGGGTGAAGCTTTCTTT. It is translated as CASSLGSGEAFF.

The chain employs TRBV21-1 and TRBJ2-6. TRBV21-1 is flagged as a pseudogene. This CDR3 comprises 20 residues. For the CDR3, the DNA is TGTGCCAGCAGCAAATACAAAGGATTCTCCAAGTCATCTGGGGCCAACGTCCTGACTTTC. It encodes CASSKYKGFSKSSGANVLTF.

The rearrangement joins TRBV14 to TRBJ1-4, with D hard to call. Germline lookup yields CDR1 SGHDN and CDR2 FVKESK. Deletions cut 4 bases from V and 5 bases from J, with 8 bases between. The CDR3 loop spans 13 amino acids. The CDR3 region is CASSRAENEKLFF. The DNA of the CDR3 is TGTGCCAGCAGCCGCGCAGAGAATGAAAAACTGTTTTTT.

This clone appeared a few times. This chain links TRBV11-2 with TRBJ2-7, with a weak D call TRBD1 (7 bases). Germline-derived CDR1 and CDR2 are SGHAT and FQNNGV. Trimming stripped 1 base from V and 9 bases from J, with 13 bases between. The CDR3 totals 13 residues. CDR3 sequence (DNA): TGTGCCAGCAGCTTAGTTACCCAGGGGGGGCAGTACTTC. Translating gives CASSLVTQGGQYF. Filled out from reference TRBV11-2 and TRBJ2-7, the complete variable domain reads EAGVAQSPRYKIIEKRQSVAFWCNPISGHATLYWYQQILGQGPKLLIQFQNNGVVDDSQLPKDRFSAERLKGVDSTLKIQPAKLEDSAVYLCASSLVTQGGQYFGPGTRLTVT.

The CDR3: CASSSGQGNTEAFF. CDR3 DNA: TGTGCCAGCAGCTCGGGACAGGGTAACACTGAAGCTTTCTTT. V and J are TRBV11-1 and TRBJ1-1, with 9 bases that match TRBD1. V lost 4 bases to trimming and J lost 2 bases; unmatched junction nucleotides: 2. The CDR3 contains 14 residues. In germline, CDR1 is SGHAT, CDR2 FQDESV (reference sequence).